This TCR beta chain was sequenced during a study of PD-L1 blockade in urothelial cancer. CDR1 and CDR2 (germline): SNHLY, FYNNEI. CDR3 length: 12 amino acids. V lost 2 bases to trimming and J lost 3 bases, with 3 bases between them. Assay: immunoSEQ multiplex PCR; the TCRdb copy retains only in-frame clones and omits some. The sample consists of about 120,000 clones, approximately 90% of them appearing once. Described time point: peripheral blood 6 weeks after treatment start. V is TRBV2 and J is TRBJ2-3; D gene uncertain. The origin of this receptor is a man in his 60s with urothelial cancer. The source material was PBMCs, sampled around atezolizumab (anti-PD-L1) treatment. The DNA of the CDR3 is TGTGCCAGCAGTGAACGGACAGATACGCAGTATTTT. It yields the protein CASSERTDTQYF.